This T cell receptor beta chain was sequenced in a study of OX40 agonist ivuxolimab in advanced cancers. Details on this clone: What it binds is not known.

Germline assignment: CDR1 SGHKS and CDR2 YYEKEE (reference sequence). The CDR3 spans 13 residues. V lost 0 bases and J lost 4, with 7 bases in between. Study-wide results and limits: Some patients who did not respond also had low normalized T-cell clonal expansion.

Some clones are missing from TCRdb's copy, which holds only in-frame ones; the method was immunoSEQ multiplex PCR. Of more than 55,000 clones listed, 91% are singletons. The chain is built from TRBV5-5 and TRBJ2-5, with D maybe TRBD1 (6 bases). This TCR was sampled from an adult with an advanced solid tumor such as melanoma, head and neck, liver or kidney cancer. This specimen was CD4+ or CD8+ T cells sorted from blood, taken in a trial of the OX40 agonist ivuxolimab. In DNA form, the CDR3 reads TGTGCCAGCAGCTTGGGCAGGGGAGAGACCCAGTACTTC. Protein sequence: CASSLGRGETQYF.